The 14 T cell receptor beta chains below come from one sample, sequenced in a study of blood T cell repertoires in COVID-19 (dated by TCRdb to the early 2020s). The method was the immunoSEQ multiplex PCR assay. TCRdb obtained this table from immuneACCESS and retained in-frame rearrangements with V and J assigned. These tables miss some clones; where compared with another copy, unresolved V genes account for less than half of the shortfall, and the remainder is unexplained. Present in this sample are 300,000 to 400,000 clones, under 95% of which were seen just once. The ten largest account for 2.6% of the sample. The sequencing input was PBMCs or T cells enriched from blood (not recorded which). Receptor source: a man between 60 and 75 years old who had recovered from COVID-19.

The V gene is TRBV6-2 or TRBV6-3, the J gene TRBJ2-3, with 8 positions matching TRBD2. The CDR3 covers 16 residues. Germline CDR1 and CDR2: MNHEY and SVGEGT. The V gene end was trimmed by 1 base and the J gene end by 1 base; junction bases not matched to a gene: 4. CDR3 nucleotide sequence: TGTGCCAGCAGTTACTGGCCAGCGGGGGGCACAGATACGCAGTATTTT. Its protein product is CASSYWPAGGTDTQYF.

The V and J genes are TRBV7-9 and TRBJ2-5; 7 bases match TRBD2. V lost 6 bases, J lost 5 bases, and 6 bases stayed unmatched. The germline gives CDR1 SEHNR, CDR2 FQNEAQ (reference sequence). The CDR3 has 13 amino acids. The CDR3 loop is CASRKTSTETQYF. CDR3 sequence (DNA): TGTGCCAGCAGGAAGACTAGCACCGAGACCCAGTACTTC. Looking up the rest from reference TRBV7-9 and TRBJ2-5 gives the full variable domain: DTGVSQNPRHKITKRGQNVTFRCDPISEHNRLYWYRQTLGQGPEFLTYFQNEAQLEKSRLLSDRFSAERPKGSFSTLEIQRTEQGDSAMYLCASRKTSTETQYFGPGTRLLVL.

The chain combines TRBV4-1 with TRBJ1-1; 8 bases agree with TRBD1. V was pared by 2 bases and J by 5 bases, with 7 bases of the junction left unmatched. Germline V lookup: CDR1 MGHRA, CDR2 YSYEKL. The CDR3 runs 15 residues. As DNA, the CDR3 is TGCGCCAGCAGCCAATCCGGACAGGGTTCGACTGAAGCTTTCTTT. It encodes CASSQSGQGSTEAFF.

The rearrangement joins TRBV30 to TRBJ2-1; TRBD1 agrees at 9 bases. Germline lookup yields CDR1 GTSNPN and CDR2 SVGIG (reference sequence). The junction had 11 bases not matched to a gene; V was cut back by 3 bases and J by 2 bases. This CDR3 contains 17 residues. The CDR3 nucleotides are TGTGCCTGGAGACCTACTAAGGGACAGGGAACCTACAATGAGCAGTTCTTC. Protein product: CAWRPTKGQGTYNEQFF. Looking up the rest from reference TRBV30 and TRBJ2-1 gives the full variable domain: SQTIHQWPATLVQPVGSPLSLECTVEGTSNPNLYWYRQAAGRGLQLLFYSVGIGQISSEVPQNLSASRPQDRQFILSSKKLLLSDSGFYLCAWRPTKGQGTYNEQFFGPGTRLTVL.

The chain employs TRBV7-8 and TRBJ2-7; tentative D call: TRBD2 (6 bases). CDR1 is SGHVS, CDR2 FQNEAQ, per germline. Trimming took 1 base from V and 2 from J, leaving 6 bases between them. The CDR3 is 13 amino acids. CDR3 nucleotide sequence: TGTGCCAGCAGCTTAGGGAGGGCCTACGAGCAGTACTTC. Its protein is CASSLGRAYEQYF.

This clone was detected a few times. V is TRBV7-3 and J is TRBJ2-1, with 14 bases matching TRBD2. The length of the CDR3 is 15 residues. With V trimmed by 4 bases and J by 10 bases, 6 bases remained unmatched. Germline V gives CDR1 SGHTA, CDR2 FQGTGA. The CDR3 bases are TGTGCCAGCAGCTCAGGGGGACTAGCGGGAGAAGAGCAGTTCTTC. Translated: CASSSGGLAGEEQFF.

The V gene is TRBV15, the J gene TRBJ1-1, with 7 bases identical to TRBD1. This CDR3 has 16 amino acids. V was clipped by 0 bases and J by 0 bases; unmatched bases: 4. Germline V gives CDR1 LNHNV, CDR2 YYDKDF (reference sequence). DNA of the CDR3: TGTGCCACCAGCAGAGATAGGGACAGAATGAACACTGAAGCTTTCTTT. As protein: CATSRDRDRMNTEAFF.

The V call is TRBV9, the J call TRBJ2-1; D gene ambiguous. Germline lookup yields CDR1 SGDLS and CDR2 YYNGEE. The CDR3 contains 11 residues. Between the trimmed V and J ends, which lost 3 bases and 7 bases, there was a span of 5 bases. CDR3 sequence: CASSDGNEQFF. The CDR3, as DNA: TGTGCCAGCAGCGACGGTAATGAGCAGTTCTTC.

The rearrangement links TRBV7-9 to TRBJ1-1; possible D gene TRBD1, 5 bases. Between the trimmed V and J ends, which lost 5 bases and 1 base, there was a span of 8 bases. Germline lookup yields CDR1 SEHNR and CDR2 FQNEAQ (reference sequence). The CDR3 has 13 amino acids. As DNA, the CDR3 is TGTGCCAGCAGCCCCACAGGGAACACTGAAGCTTTCTTT. It encodes CASSPTGNTEAFF.

The V gene is TRBV2, the J gene TRBJ2-3; 8 positions match TRBD1. The trim removed 8 bases at V and 2 bases at J, leaving 18 bases unmatched. Germline CDR1 is SNHLY and CDR2 is FYNNEI. The length of the CDR3 is 18 residues. The CDR3 spells CASGPIGTGGPITDTQYF. CDR3 nucleotide sequence: TGTGCCAGCGGCCCTATCGGGACAGGAGGCCCGATCACAGATACGCAGTATTTT.

This rearrangement joins TRBV15 to TRBJ1-6; 7 bases align to TRBD1. V lost 2 bases to trimming and J lost 6 bases; unmatched junction nucleotides: 4. The CDR3 covers 15 residues. In germline, CDR1 is LNHNV, CDR2 YYDKDF (reference sequence). The DNA for the CDR3 is TGTGCCACCAGCAGAACGACAGGGTCTAATTCACCCCTCCACTTT. The encoded protein is CATSRTTGSNSPLHF. The full variable domain, in which reference TRBV15 and TRBJ1-6 provide the parts outside the CDR3, is DAMVIQNPRYQVTQFGKPVTLSCSQTLNHNVMYWYQQKSSQAPKLLFHYYDKDFNNEADTPDNFQSRRPNTSFCFLDIRSPGLGDTAMYLCATSRTTGSNSPLHFGNGTRLTVT.

The rearrangement uses TRBV24-1 and TRBJ1-1; maybe TRBD1 (6 bases). This CDR3 has 14 residues. Looked up from germline, CDR1 is KGHDR and CDR2 is SFDVKD. Trimming pared 5 bases from V and 2 bases from J, leaving 11 bases between. CDR3 amino acids: CATSGGTPNTEAFF. In DNA, the CDR3 is TGTGCCACCAGTGGAGGGACACCCAACACTGAAGCTTTCTTT.

The rearrangement links TRBV6-5 to TRBJ2-3; D perhaps matches TRBD1 (6 bases). Germline CDR1 and CDR2: MNHEY and SVGAGI. This CDR3 region has 13 residues. The V end was cut by 5 bases, the J end by 4 bases, with 10 bases between. CDR3 in DNA: TGTGCCAGCAGTATAACAGGGTCAGATACGCAGTATTTT. Amino acids: CASSITGSDTQYF.

The rearrangement uses TRBV10-3 and TRBJ2-3; 9 bases fit TRBD1. The junction had 4 bases not matched to a gene; V was cut back by 5 bases and J by 4 bases. Germline CDR1 reads ENHRY; CDR2 reads SYGVKD. The CDR3 covers 14 residues. This CDR3 is CAISQDRGSDTQYF. CDR3 nucleotides: TGTGCCATCAGTCAGGACAGGGGATCAGATACGCAGTATTTT.